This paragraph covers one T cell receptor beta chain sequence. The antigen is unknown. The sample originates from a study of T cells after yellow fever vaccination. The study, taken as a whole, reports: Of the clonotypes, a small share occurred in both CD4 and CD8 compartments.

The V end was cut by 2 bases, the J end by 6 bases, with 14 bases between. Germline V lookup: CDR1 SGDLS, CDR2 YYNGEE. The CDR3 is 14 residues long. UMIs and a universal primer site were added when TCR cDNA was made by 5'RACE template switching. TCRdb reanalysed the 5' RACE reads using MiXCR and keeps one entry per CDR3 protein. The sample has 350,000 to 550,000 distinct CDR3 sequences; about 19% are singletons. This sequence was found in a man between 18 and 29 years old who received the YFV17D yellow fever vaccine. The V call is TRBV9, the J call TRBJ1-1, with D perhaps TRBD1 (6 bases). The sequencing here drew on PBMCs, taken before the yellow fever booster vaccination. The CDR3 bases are TGTGCCAGCAGCGTCGGGACAAGGGATTCTGAAGCTTTCTTT. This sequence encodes CASSVGTRDSEAFF.